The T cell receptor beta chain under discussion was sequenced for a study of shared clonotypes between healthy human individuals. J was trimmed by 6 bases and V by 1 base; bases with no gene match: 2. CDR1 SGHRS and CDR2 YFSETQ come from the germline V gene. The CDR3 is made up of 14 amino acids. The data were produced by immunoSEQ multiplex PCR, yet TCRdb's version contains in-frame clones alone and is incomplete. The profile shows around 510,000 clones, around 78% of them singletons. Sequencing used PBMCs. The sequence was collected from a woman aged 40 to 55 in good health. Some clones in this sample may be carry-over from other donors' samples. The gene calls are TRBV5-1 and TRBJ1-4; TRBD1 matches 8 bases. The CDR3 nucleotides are TGCGCCAGCAGCTTGCAGGGGGCGGATGAAAAACTGTTTTTT. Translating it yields CASSLQGADEKLFF. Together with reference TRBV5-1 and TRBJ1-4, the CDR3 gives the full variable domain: KAGVTQTPRYLIKTRGQQVTLSCSPISGHRSVSWYQQTPGQGLQFLFEYFSETQRNKGNFPGRFSGRQFSNSRSEMNVSTLELGDSALYLCASSLQGADEKLFFGSGTQLSVL.